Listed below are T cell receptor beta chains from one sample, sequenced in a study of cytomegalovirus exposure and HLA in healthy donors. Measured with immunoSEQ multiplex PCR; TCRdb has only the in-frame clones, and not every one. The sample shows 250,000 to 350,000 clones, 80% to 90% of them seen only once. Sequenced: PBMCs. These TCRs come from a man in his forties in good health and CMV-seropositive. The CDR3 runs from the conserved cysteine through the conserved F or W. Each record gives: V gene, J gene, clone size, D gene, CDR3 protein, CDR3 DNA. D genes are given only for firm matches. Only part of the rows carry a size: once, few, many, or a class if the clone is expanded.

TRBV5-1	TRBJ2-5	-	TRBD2	CASSLAGTSPRGTQYF	TGCGCCAGCAGCTTGGCCGGGACTAGCCCCAGGGGGACCCAGTACTTC
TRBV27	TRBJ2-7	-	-	CASSLGGSYEQYF	TGTGCCAGCAGTTTGGGGGGCTCCTACGAGCAGTACTTC
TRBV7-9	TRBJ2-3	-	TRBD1	CASSPDRNIDTQYF	TGTGCCAGCAGCCCGGACAGGAATATAGATACGCAGTATTTT
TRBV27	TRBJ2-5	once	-	CASSSSPRGRETQYF	-
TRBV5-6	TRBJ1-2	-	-	CASSGGAGAFAYGYTF	TGTGCCAGCAGCGGAGGTGCAGGCGCCTTTGCCTATGGCTACACCTTC
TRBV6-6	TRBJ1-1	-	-	CASSTQVNTEAFF	TGTGCCAGCAGTACGCAGGTGAACACTGAAGCTTTCTTT
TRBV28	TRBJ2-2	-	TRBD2	CASSLLLAGGPNTGELFF	TGTGCCAGCAGTCTATTACTAGCGGGAGGGCCTAACACCGGGGAGCTGTTTTTT
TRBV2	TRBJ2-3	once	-	CASAPSPDTQYF	TGTGCCAGCGCCCCTAGCCCAGATACGCAGTATTTT
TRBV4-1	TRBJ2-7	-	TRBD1	CASSQGGTGASYEQYF	TGCGCCAGCAGCCAAGGGGGGACAGGGGCGTCCTACGAGCAGTACTTC
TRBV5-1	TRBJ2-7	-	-	CASSLVPGKYEQYF	TGCGCCAGCAGCTTGGTTCCCGGTAAGTACGAGCAGTACTTC
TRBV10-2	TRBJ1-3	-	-	CASRGPLSGNTIYF	TGCGCCAGCAGGGGCCCCCTCTCTGGAAACACCATATATTTT
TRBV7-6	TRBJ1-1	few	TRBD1	CASSPVYRGAWNTEAFF	TGTGCCAGCAGCCCAGTATACAGGGGAGCCTGGAACACTGAAGCTTTCTTT
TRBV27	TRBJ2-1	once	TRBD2	CASSLSIRLAANEQFF	TGTGCCAGCAGTTTATCCATTAGGCTAGCGGCCAATGAGCAGTTCTTC
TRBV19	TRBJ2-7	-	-	CASSLDTGHYEQYF	TGTGCCAGTAGTCTTGACACGGGACACTACGAGCAGTACTTC
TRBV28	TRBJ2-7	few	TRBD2	CASTGTSGSWPYEQYF	TGTGCCAGCACCGGGACTAGCGGGAGTTGGCCCTACGAGCAGTACTTC
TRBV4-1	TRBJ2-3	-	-	CASSQERSTDTQYF	TGCGCCAGCAGCCAAGAGCGAAGCACAGATACGCAGTATTTT
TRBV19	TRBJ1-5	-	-	CASRTPQEGSNQPQHF	TGTGCCAGTAGGACCCCACAGGAGGGTAGCAATCAGCCCCAGCATTTT
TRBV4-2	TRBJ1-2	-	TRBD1	CASSQDLETGVYGYTF	TGTGCCAGCAGCCAAGATCTCGAGACAGGGGTCTATGGCTACACCTTC
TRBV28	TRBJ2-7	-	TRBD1	CASSLAGQGGNEQYF	TGTGCCAGCAGTTTGGCGGGACAGGGGGGCAACGAGCAGTACTTC
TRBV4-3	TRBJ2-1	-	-	CASSQEVSSYNEQFF	TGCGCCAGCAGCCAAGAAGTCAGCTCCTACAATGAGCAGTTCTTC
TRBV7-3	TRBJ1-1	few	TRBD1	CASSYDRGGTEAFF	TGTGCCAGCAGCTACGACAGGGGAGGCACTGAAGCTTTCTTT
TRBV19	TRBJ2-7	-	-	CASTPGQLSSYEQYF	TGTGCCAGTACCCCCGGACAGTTAAGCTCCTACGAGCAGTACTTC
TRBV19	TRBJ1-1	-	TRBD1	CASKDRGLTEAFF	TGTGCCAGTAAGGACAGGGGGCTTACTGAAGCTTTCTTT
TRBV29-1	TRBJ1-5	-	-	CSVEVEGREGEPQHF	TGCAGCGTTGAAGTTGAGGGCCGCGAAGGTGAGCCCCAGCATTTT
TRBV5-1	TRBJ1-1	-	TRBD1	CASSSTGAEGNTEAFF	TGCGCCAGCAGCTCGACAGGGGCGGAAGGGAACACTGAAGCTTTCTTT
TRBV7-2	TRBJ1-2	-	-	CASSWTANYGYTF	TGTGCCAGCAGCTGGACAGCTAACTATGGCTACACCTTC
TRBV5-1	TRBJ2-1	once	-	CASSLPGTYNEQFF	TGCGCCAGCAGCTTACCAGGGACCTACAATGAGCAGTTCTTC
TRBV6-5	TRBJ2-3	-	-	CASSYSGQDTQYF	TGTGCCAGCAGTTACTCGGGGCAAGATACGCAGTATTTT
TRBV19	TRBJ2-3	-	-	CASSIDPQGRGYTDTQYF	TGTGCCAGTAGTATAGACCCCCAGGGCAGGGGCTACACAGATACGCAGTATTTT
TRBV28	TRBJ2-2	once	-	CASSSGTNTGELFF	TGTGCCAGCAGTTCCGGGACTAACACCGGGGAGCTGTTTTTT
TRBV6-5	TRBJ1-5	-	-	CASSYSQGSQPQHF	TGTGCCAGCAGTTACTCGCAGGGCTCGCAGCCCCAGCATTTT
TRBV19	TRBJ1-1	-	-	CASSPGGGTEAFF	TGTGCCAGTAGTCCCGGGGGTGGGACTGAAGCTTTCTTT
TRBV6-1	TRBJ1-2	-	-	CASSTGRRYYGYTF	TGTGCCAGCAGTACAGGCAGGCGATACTATGGCTACACCTTC
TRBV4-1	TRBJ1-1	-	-	CASSQATGRAFF	TGCGCCAGCAGCCAAGCGACGGGTCGAGCTTTCTTT
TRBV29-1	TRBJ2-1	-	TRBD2	CSALAGPDGSYNEQFF	TGCAGCGCCCTAGCGGGACCTGATGGCTCCTACAATGAGCAGTTCTTC
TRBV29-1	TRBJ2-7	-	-	CSVEGTTVGAEQYF	TGCAGCGTTGAAGGAACGACGGTAGGGGCCGAGCAGTACTTC
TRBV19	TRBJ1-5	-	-	CASSQARLRGNQPQHF	TGTGCCAGTAGCCAAGCTAGGCTTCGAGGGAATCAGCCCCAGCATTTT
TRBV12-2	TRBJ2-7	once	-	CASRVGDRDVIHEQYF	TGTGCAAGTCGCGTGGGCGACAGGGACGTGATCCACGAGCAGTACTTC
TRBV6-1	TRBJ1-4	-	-	CASSPWGSNEKLFF	TGTGCCAGCAGTCCTTGGGGCAGTAATGAAAAACTGTTTTTT
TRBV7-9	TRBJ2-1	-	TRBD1	CASRPHEPGQGSNEQFF	TGTGCCAGCAGGCCTCACGAACCGGGACAGGGCTCCAATGAGCAGTTCTTC
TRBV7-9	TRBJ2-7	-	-	CSSSLSTRSYEQYF	TGTTCCAGCAGCTTGAGTACTAGAAGCTACGAGCAGTACTTC
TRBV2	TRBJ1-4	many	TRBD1	CASTPSGGNEKLFF	TGTGCCAGCACCCCGTCAGGGGGTAATGAAAAACTGTTTTTT
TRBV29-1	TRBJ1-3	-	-	CSVEAAASNSGNTIYF	TGCAGCGTTGAAGCGGCAGCTAGCAACTCTGGAAACACCATATATTTT
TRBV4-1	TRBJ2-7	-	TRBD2	CASSHGLAGAYEQYF	TGCGCCAGCAGCCACGGACTAGCGGGAGCGTACGAGCAGTACTTC
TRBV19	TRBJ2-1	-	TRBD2	CASRPRGGRWDEQFF	TGTGCCAGTAGACCCAGGGGCGGGAGGTGGGATGAGCAGTTCTTC
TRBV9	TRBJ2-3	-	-	CASPSAAGDTQYF	TGTGCCAGCCCCTCAGCGGCAGGAGATACGCAGTATTTT
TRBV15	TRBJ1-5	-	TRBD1	CATSRTGGNQPQHF	TGTGCCACCAGCAGGACAGGGGGCAATCAGCCCCAGCATTTT
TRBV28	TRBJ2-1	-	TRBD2	CASSLTSGSIYNEQFF	TGTGCCAGCAGCCTGACCAGCGGGAGTATATACAATGAGCAGTTCTTC
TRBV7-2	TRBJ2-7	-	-	CASSRQPARSYEQYF	TGTGCCAGCAGCCGTCAACCGGCTAGATCCTACGAGCAGTACTTC
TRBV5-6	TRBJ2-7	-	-	CASSLYGDTSYEQYF	TGTGCCAGCAGCTTGTATGGTGACACCTCCTACGAGCAGTACTTC
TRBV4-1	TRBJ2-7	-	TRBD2	CASSHINLIRSGRTFYEQYF	TGCGCCAGCAGCCACATAAACTTAATTAGGAGCGGGAGGACGTTCTACGAGCAGTACTTC
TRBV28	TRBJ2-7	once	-	CASSSPPGYVVEQYF	TGTGCCAGCAGTTCCCCCCCAGGGTATGTGGTCGAGCAGTACTTC
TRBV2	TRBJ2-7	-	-	CATVILAQYEQYF	TGTGCCACCGTCATTCTGGCTCAATACGAGCAGTACTTC
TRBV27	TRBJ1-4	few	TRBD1	CASSLSRGREKLFF	TGTGCCAGCAGTTTATCAAGGGGGCGGGAAAAACTGTTTTTT
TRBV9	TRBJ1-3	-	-	CASTMGALAGNTIYF	TGTGCCAGCACCATGGGGGCGCTGGCTGGAAACACCATATATTTT
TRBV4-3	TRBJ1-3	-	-	CASSQFMGGTTSGNTIYF	TGCGCCAGCAGCCAATTCATGGGAGGTACAACATCTGGAAACACCATATATTTT
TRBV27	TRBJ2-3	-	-	CASSLNGGRTDTQYF	TGTGCCAGCAGTTTAAACGGGGGTCGGACAGATACGCAGTATTTT
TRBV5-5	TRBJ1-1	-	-	CASSLEGNLNTEAFF	TGTGCCAGCAGCCTGGAGGGGAACTTGAACACTGAAGCTTTCTTT
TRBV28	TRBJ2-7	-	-	CASSFDPSMVEQYF	TGTGCCAGCAGTTTCGATCCTAGCATGGTCGAGCAGTACTTC
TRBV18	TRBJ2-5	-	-	CASSPLTASQETQYF	TGTGCCAGCTCACCACTGACAGCCAGCCAAGAGACCCAGTACTTC